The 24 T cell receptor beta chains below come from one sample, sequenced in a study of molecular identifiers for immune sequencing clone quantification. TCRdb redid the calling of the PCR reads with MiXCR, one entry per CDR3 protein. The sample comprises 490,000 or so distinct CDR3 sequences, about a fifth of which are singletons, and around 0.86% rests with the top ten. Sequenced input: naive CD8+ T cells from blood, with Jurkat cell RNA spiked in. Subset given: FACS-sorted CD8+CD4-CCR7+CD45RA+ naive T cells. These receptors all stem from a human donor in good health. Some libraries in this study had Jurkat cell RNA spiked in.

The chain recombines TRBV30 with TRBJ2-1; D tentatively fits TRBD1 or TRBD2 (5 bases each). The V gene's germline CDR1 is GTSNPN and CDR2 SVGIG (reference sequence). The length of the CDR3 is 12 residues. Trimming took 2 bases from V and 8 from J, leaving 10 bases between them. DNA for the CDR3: TGTGCCTGGAGTCCGGGGACCCATGAGCAGTTCTTC. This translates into CAWSPGTHEQFF.

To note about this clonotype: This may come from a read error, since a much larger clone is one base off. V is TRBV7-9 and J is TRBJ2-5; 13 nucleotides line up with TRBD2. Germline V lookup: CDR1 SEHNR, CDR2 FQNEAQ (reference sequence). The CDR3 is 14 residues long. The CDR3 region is CAGSRTSGRETQYF. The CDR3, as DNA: TGTGCCGGCAGCCGGACTAGCGGGAGAGAGACCCAGTACTTC.

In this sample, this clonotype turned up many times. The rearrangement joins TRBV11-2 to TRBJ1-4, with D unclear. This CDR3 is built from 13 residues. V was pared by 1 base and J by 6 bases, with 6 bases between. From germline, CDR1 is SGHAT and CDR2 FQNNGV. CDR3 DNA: TGTGCCAGCAGCTTAGCAGTCCATGAAAAACTGTTTTTT. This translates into CASSLAVHEKLFF.

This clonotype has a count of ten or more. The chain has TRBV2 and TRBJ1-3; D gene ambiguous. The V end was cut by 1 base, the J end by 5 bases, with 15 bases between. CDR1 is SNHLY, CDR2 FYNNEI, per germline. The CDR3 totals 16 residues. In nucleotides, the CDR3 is TGTGCCAGCAGTGAAGGGGAAAGGACTTATCGAAACACCATATATTTT. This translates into CASSEGERTYRNTIYF.

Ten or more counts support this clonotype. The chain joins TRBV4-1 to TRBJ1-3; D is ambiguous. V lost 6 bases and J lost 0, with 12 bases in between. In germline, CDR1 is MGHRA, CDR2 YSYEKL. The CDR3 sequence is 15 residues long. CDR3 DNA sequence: TGCGCCAGCAGACAGACCGAACTCTCTGGAAACACCATATATTTT. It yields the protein CASRQTELSGNTIYF.

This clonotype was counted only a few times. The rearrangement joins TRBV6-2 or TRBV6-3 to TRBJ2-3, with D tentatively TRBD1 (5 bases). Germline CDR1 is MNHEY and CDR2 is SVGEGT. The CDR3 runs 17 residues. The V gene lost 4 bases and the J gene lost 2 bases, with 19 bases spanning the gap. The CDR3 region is CASSSTWTRVDTDTQYF. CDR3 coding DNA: TGTGCCAGCAGTTCAACCTGGACACGAGTCGACACAGATACGCAGTATTTT.

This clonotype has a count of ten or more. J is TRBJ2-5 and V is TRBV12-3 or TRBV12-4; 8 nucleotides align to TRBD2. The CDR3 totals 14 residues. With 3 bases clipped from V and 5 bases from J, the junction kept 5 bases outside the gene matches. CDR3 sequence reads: CASSLRGVLETQYF. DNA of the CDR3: TGTGCCAGCAGTTTGCGGGGGGTCTTGGAGACCCAGTACTTC.

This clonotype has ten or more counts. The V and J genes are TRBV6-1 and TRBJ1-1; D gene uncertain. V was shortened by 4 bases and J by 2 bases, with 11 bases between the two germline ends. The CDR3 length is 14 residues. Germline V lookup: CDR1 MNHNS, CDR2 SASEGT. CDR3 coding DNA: TGTGCCAGCAGTGCTTTTGAGGGTAACACTGAAGCTTTCTTT. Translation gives CASSAFEGNTEAFF.

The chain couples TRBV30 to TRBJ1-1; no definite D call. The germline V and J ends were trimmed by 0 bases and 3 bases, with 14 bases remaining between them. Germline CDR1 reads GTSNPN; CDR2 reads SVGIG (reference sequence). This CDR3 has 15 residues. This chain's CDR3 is CAWSVLLSGYTEAFF. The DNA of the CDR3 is TGTGCCTGGAGTGTACTTCTCTCAGGTTACACTGAAGCTTTCTTT.

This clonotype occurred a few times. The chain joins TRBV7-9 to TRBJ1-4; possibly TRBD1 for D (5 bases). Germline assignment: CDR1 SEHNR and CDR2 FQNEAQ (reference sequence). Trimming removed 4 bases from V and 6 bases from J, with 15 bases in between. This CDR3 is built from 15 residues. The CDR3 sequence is CASSSLGRDDEKLFF. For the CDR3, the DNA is TGTGCCAGCAGCTCCTTGGGGAGGGACGATGAAAAACTGTTTTTT.

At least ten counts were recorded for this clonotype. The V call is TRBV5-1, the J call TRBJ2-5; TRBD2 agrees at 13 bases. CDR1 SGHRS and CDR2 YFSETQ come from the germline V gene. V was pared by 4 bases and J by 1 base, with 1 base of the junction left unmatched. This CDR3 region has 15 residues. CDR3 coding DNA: TGCGCCAGCAGCGGGACTAGCGGGACCCAAGAGACCCAGTACTTC. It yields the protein CASSGTSGTQETQYF.

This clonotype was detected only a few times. The CDR3 nucleotides read TGTGCCAGCAGCCCAGGACTAGCGACTTCTCTCGACAATGAGCAGTTCTTC. Translated, it gives CASSPGLATSLDNEQFF. The V gene is TRBV12-3 or TRBV12-4, the J gene TRBJ2-1; TRBD2 aligns across 9 bases. This CDR3 has 17 amino acids. V shed 6 bases and J 5 bases; nucleotides not matched to a gene: 14.

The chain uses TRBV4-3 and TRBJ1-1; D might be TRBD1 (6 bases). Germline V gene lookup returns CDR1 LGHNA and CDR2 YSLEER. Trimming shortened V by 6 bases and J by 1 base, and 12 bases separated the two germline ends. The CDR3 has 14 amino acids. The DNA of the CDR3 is TGCGCCAGCAGTAACCCAGGGGAGAACACTGAAGCTTTCTTT. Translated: CASSNPGENTEAFF.

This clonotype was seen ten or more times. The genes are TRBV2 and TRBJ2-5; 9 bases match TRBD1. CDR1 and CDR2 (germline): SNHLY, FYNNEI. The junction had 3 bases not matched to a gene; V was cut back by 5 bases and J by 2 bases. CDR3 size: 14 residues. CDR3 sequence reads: CASSSGQGQETQYF. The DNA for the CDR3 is TGTGCCAGCAGTTCCGGACAGGGGCAAGAGACCCAGTACTTC.

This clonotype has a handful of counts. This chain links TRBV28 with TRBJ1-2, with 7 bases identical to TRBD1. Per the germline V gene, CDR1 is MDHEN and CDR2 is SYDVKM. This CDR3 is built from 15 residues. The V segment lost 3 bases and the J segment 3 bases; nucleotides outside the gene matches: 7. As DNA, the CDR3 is TGTGCCAGCAGTTTGAGGGAGGGGGCGTACTATGGCTACACCTTC. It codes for CASSLREGAYYGYTF.

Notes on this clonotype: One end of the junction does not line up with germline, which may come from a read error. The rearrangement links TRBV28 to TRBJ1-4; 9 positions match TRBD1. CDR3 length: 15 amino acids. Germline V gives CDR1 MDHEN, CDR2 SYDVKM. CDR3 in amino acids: CASSLWGTGWNGLVF. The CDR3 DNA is TGTGCCAGCAGTTTATGGGGGACAGGGTGGAACGGACTGGTTTTT.

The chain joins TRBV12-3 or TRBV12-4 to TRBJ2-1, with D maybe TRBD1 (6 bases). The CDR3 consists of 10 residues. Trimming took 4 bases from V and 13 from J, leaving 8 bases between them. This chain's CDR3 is CASSSGTQFF. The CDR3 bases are TGTGCCAGCAGTTCCGGGACACAGTTCTTC.

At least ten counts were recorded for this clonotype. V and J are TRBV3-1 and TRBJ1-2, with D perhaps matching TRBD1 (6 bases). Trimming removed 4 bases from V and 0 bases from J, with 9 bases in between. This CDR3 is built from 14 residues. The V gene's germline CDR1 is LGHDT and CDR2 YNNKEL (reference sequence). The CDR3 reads CASSPGTPNYGYTF. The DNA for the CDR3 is TGTGCCAGCAGCCCGGGGACACCTAACTATGGCTACACCTTC.

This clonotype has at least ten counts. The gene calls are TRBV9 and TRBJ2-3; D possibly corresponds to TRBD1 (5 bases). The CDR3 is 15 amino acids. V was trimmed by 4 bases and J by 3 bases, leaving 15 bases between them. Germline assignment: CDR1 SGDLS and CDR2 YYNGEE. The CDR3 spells CASSPRVLATDTQYF. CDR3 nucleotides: TGTGCCAGCAGCCCCAGGGTCTTAGCTACAGATACGCAGTATTTT.

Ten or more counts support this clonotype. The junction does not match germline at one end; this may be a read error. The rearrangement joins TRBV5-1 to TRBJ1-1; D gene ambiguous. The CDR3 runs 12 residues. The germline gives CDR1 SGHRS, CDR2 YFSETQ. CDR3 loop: CASRLGNTEAFF. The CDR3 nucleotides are TGTGCCAGCAGGCTGGGCAACACTGAAGCTTTCTTT.

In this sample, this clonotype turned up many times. CDR3 nucleotides: TGTGCCAGCAGCTCTCCACAGGGGGCGGGAGATACGCAGTATTTT. As protein: CASSSPQGAGDTQYF. V usage is TRBV7-2 and J usage is TRBJ2-3, with TRBD1 matching over 9 bases. V shed 4 bases, J shed 5 bases, and the junction held 7 bases outside the gene matches. This CDR3 has 15 residues. Germline CDR1 is SGHTA and CDR2 is FQGNSA. Together with reference TRBV7-2 and TRBJ2-3, the CDR3 gives the full variable domain: GAGVSQSPSNKVTEKGKDVELRCDPISGHTALYWYRQSLGQGLEFLIYFQGNSAPDKSGLPSDRFSAERTGGSVSTLTIQRTQQEDSAVYLCASSSPQGAGDTQYFGPGTRLTVL.

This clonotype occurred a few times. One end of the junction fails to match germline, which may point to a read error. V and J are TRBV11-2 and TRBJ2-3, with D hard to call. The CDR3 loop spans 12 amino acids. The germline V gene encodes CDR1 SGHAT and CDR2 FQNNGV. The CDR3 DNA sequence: TGTGCCAGCAGCTTAGGTTCAGATACGCGGTATTTT. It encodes CASSLGSDTRYF.

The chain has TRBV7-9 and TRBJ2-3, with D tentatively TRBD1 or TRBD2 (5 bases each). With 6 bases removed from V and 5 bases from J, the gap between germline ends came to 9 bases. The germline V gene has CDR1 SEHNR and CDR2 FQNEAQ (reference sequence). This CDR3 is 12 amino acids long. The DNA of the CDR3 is TGTGCCAGCAGGGGGACGCGAGATACGCAGTATTTT. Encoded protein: CASRGTRDTQYF.

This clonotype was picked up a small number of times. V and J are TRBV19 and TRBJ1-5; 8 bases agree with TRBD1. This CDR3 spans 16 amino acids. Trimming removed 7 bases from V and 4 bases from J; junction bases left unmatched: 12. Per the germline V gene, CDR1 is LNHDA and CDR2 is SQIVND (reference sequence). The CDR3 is CASMGMAGGKNQPQHF. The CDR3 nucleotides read TGTGCCAGTATGGGTATGGCAGGGGGCAAAAATCAGCCCCAGCATTTT.